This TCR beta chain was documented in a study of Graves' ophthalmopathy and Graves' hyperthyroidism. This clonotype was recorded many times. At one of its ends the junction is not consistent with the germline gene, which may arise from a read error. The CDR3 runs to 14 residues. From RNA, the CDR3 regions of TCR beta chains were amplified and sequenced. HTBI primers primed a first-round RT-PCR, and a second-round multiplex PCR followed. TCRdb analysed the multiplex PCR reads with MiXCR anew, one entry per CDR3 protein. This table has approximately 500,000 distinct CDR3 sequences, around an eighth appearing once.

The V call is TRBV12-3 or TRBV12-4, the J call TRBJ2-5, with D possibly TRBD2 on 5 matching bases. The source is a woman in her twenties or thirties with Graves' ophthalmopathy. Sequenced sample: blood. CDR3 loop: CASSLAGVQETQYF. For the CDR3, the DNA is TGTGCCAGCAGCTTAGCCGGGGTCCAAGAGACCCAGTACTTC.